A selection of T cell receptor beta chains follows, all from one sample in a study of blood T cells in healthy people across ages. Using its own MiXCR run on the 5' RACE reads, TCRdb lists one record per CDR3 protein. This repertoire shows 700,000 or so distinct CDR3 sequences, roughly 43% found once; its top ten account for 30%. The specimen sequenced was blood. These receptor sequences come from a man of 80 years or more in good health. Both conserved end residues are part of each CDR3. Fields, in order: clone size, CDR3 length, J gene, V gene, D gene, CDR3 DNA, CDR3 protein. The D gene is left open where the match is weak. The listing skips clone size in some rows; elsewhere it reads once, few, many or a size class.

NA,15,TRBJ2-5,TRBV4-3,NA,TGCGCCAGCAGCCAATTTATAGGGGAGGTCAATGAGCAGTACTTC,CASSQFIGEVNEQYF
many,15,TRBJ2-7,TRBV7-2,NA,TGTGCCAGCAGCTTACGCGGGCAGGTCGGGGACGAGCAGTACTTC,CASSLRGQVGDEQYF
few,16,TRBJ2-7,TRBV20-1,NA,TGCAGTGCTAGGCCCGGGGGGGACAGGGTCGCCTACGAGCAGTACTTT,CSARPGGDRVAYEQYF
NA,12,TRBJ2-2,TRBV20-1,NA,TGCAGTGCCACCCCTGGGTACGGGGAGCTGTTTTTT,CSATPGYGELFF
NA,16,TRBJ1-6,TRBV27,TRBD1,TGTGCCAGCAGTAGACAGGGGAGCTCCTATAATTCACCCCTCCACTTT,CASSRQGSSYNSPLHF
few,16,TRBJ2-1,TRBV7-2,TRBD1,TGTGCCAGCAGCTTAGACTTAGGACAGGGTGTGTCTCGTCAGTTCTTC,CASSLDLGQGVSRQFF
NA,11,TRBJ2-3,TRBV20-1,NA,TGCAGTGGGACGTGGGGAGATACGCAGTATTTT,CSGTWGDTQYF
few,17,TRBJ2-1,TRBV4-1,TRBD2,TGCGCCAGCAGCCACGCTCGTCCTAGCGGCAGCTACAATGAGCAGTTCTTC,CASSHARPSGSYNEQFF
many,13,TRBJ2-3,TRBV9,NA,TGTGCCAGCAGCATCCGCACCACAGATACGCAGTATTTT,CASSIRTTDTQYF
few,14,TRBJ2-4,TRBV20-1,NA,TGCAGTGTTCGGGACTCACCAGCCAAAAACATTCAGTACTTC,CSVRDSPAKNIQYF
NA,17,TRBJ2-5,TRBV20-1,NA,TGCAGTGCTAGGGCCGGGTGGTGGGAGGAAGTGAGGAATGAGCAGTACTTC,CSARAGWWEEVRNEQYF
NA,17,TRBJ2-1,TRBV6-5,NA,TGTGCCAGCAGTTACTCAATGACCCGGAGCTCCTACAATGAGCAGTTCTTC,CASSYSMTRSSYNEQFF
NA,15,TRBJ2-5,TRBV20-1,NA,TGCAGTGCTAGAGATCCAGGGACTGCTCTAGAGACCCAGTACTTC,CSARDPGTALETQYF
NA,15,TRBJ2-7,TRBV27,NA,TGTGCCTGCAGTTTAAGGGTAGGCAGGGACTACGAGCAGTACTTC,CACSLRVGRDYEQYF
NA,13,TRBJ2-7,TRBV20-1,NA,TGCAGTGCTAGTGTAGCAGGGTTTAGGGAGCAGTACTTC,CSASVAGFREQYF
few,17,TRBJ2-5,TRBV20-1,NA,TGCAGTGCTAGAGATTCGGGACCGATAGCCCTCCAAGAGACCCAGTACTTC,CSARDSGPIALQETQYF
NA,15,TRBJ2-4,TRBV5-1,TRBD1,TGCGCCAGCAGCACCCAGACAGGGGGCATTTACATTCAGTACTTC,CASSTQTGGIYIQYF
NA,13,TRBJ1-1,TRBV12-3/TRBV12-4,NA,TGTGCCAGCAGCCCCCCATGGTCTAGTGAAGCTTTCTTT,CASSPPWSSEAFF
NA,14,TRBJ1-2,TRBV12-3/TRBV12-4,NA,TGTGCCAGCAGTTCCTCGGACAGCAGCTATGGCTACACCTTC,CASSSSDSSYGYTF
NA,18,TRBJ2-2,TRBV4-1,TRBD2,TGCGCCAGCAGCCAAGATTTTGGCGCGGGGGGGGACACCGGGGAGCTGTTTTTT,CASSQDFGAGGDTGELFF
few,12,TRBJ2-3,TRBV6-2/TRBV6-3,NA,TGTGCCAGCAGTTTCTCTAGAGATACGCAGTATTTT,CASSFSRDTQYF
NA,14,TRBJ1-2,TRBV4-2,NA,TGTGCCAGCAGCCAAACGTCAGGGGACTATGGCTACACCTTC,CASSQTSGDYGYTF
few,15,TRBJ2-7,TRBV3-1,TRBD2,TGTGCCAGCAGCCAAGTCGCGGGAGGCTCCTACGAGCAGTACTTC,CASSQVAGGSYEQYF
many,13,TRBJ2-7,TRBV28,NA,TGTGCCACCTCGGACGGAGGGACCTACGAGCAGTACTTC,CATSDGGTYEQYF
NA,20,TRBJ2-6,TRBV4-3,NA,TGCGCCAGCAGCCTCAACTTACAGGGCATTACCCTCTCTGGGGCCAACGTCCTGACTTTC,CASSLNLQGITLSGANVLTF
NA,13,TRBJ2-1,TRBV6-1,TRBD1,TGTGCCAGCATTCGGGACAGGCGGTACGAGCAGTTCTTC,CASIRDRRYEQFF
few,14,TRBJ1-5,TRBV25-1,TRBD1,TGTGCCAGCAGAGAGACAGGGTCCGATCAGCCCCAGCATTTT,CASRETGSDQPQHF
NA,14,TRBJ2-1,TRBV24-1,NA,TGTGCCACCAGAAGGGACAACTCCTACAATGAGCAGTTCTTC,CATRRDNSYNEQFF
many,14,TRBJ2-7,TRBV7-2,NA,TGTGCCAGCAGCCTTTCGCCGGAGCCAAGCGAGCAGTACTTC,CASSLSPEPSEQYF
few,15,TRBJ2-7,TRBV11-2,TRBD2,TGTGCCAGCAGCTTAACGTTAGCGGGGAAGTACGAGCAGTACTTC,CASSLTLAGKYEQYF
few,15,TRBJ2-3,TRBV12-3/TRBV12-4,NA,TGTGCCAGCACCCGGGCGGGGAGGAGTGCAGATACGCAGTATTTT,CASTRAGRSADTQYF
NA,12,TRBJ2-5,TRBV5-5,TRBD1,TGTGCCAGCAGACAGGGGCAAGAGACCCAGTACTTC,CASRQGQETQYF
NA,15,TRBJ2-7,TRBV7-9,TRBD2,TGTGCCAGCAGCTTCGGGACTAGCGTAACCTACGAGCAGTACTTC,CASSFGTSVTYEQYF